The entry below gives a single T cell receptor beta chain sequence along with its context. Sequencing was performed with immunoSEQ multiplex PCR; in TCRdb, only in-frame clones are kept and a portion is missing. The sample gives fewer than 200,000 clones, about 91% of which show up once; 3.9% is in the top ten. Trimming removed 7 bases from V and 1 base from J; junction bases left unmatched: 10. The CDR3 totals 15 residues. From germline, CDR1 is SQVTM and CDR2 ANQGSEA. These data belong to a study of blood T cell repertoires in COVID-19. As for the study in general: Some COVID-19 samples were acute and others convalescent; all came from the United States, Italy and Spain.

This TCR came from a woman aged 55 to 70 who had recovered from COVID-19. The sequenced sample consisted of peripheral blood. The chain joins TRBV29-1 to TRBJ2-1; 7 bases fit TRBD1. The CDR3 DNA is TGCAGCGCCAAAGCCGGGACAGATTCCTACAATGAGCAGTTCTTC. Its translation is CSAKAGTDSYNEQFF.